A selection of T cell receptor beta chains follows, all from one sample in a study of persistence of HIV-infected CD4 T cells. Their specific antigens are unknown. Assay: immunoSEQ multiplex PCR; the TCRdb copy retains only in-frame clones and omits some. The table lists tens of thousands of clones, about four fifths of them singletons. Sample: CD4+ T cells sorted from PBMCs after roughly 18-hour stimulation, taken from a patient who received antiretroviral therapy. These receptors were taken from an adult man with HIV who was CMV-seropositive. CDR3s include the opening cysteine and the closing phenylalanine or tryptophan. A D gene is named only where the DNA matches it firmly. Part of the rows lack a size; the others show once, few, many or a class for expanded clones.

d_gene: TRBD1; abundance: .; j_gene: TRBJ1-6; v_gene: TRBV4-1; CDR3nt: TGCGCCAGCAGCCAAGATCCGACAGGGGGTAGGGCACCCCTCCACTTT; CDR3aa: CASSQDPTGGRAPLHF
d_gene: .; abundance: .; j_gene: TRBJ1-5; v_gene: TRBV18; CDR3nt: TGTGCCAGCTCACCGGACCCCGTAAAATATAGCAATCAGCCCCAGCATTTT; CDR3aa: CASSPDPVKYSNQPQHF
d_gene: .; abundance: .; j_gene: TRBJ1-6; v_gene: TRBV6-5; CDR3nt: TGTGCCAGCAGGTCCGACGGCGGGAATTCACCCCTCCACTTT; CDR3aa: CASRSDGGNSPLHF
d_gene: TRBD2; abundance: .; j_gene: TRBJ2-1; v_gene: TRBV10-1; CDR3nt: TGCGCCAGCAGTGAGGGACTAGCGACACTCAATGAGCAGTTCTTC; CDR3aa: CASSEGLATLNEQFF
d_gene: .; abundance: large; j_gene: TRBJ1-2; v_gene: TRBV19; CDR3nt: TGTGCCAGTAGTATAGATCTACAGGGTGGTGGCTACACCTTC; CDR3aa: CASSIDLQGGGYTF
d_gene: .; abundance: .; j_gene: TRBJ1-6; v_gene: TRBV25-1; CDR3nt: TGTGCCAGCAGTGAATGGAACACTTATAATTCACCCCTCCACTTT; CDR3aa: CASSEWNTYNSPLHF
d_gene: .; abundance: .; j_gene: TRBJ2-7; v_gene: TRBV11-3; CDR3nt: TGTGCCAGCAGCCCTGAGGGGAGGAGCGAGCAGTACTTC; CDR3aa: CASSPEGRSEQYF
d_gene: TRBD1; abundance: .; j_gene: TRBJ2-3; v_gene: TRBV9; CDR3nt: TGTGCCAGCAGCGTGGGTAAAGGGACAGGGCCAGGGGATGACGCAGATACGCAGTATTTT; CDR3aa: CASSVGKGTGPGDDADTQYF
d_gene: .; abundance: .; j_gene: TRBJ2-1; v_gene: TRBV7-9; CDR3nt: TGTGCCAGCAGCTTTGGGGCAGCCTTCTACAATGAGCAGTTCTTC; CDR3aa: CASSFGAAFYNEQFF
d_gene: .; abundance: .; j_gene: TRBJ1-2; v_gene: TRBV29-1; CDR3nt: TGCAGCGTTGTGAGGGGGGCGCTTGGCTACACCTTC; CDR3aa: CSVVRGALGYTF
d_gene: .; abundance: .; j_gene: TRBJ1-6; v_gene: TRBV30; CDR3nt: TGTGCCTGGAGTGTAACGTTCACTACGCTCGCGGGCCCCCTCCACTTT; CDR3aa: CAWSVTFTTLAGPLHF
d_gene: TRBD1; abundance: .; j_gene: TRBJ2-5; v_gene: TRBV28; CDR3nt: TGTGCCAGCAGTGCGGACAGGGGAGGTGAGACCCAGTACTTC; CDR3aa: CASSADRGGETQYF
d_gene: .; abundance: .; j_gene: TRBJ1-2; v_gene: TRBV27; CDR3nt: TGTGCCAGCAGTCCCCTCGGGGGCCCCAACTATGGCTACACCTTC; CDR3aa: CASSPLGGPNYGYTF
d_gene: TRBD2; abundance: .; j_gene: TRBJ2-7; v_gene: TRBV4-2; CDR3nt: TGTGCCAGCAGCCAAGGGCCTAGCGGGACTCGGGACGAGCAGTACTTC; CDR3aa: CASSQGPSGTRDEQYF
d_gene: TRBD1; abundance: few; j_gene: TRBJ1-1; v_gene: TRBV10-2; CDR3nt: TGCGCCAGCAGTGGGCTTTTCGACAGGGTCCCTGAAGCTTTCTTT; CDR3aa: CASSGLFDRVPEAFF
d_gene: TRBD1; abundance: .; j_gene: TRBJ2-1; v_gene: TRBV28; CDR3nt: TGTGCCAGCAGAGAACAGGGGTATGCTGAGCAGTTCTTC; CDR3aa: CASREQGYAEQFF
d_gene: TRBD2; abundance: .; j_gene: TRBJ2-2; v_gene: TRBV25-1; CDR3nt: TGTGCCAGCAGTGAATTGACTAGCGGCCATACCGGGGAGCTGTTTTTT; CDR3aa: CASSELTSGHTGELFF
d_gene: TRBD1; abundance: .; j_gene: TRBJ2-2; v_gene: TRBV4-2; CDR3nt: TGTGCCAGCAGCCGATGGGACAGGGGGGACACCGGGGAGCTGTTTTTT; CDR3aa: CASSRWDRGDTGELFF
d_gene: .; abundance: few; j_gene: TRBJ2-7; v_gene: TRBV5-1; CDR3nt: TGCGCCAGCAGCTTAACAGGGACCGCCGAGCAGTACTTC; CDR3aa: CASSLTGTAEQYF
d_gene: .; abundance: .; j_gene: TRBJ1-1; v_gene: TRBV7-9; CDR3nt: TGTGCCAGCACCCCCATGAGCACTGAAGCTTTCTTT; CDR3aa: CASTPMSTEAFF
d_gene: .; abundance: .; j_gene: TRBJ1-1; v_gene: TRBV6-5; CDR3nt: TGTGCCAGCAGGCGGAGTTGGAACACTGAAGCTTTCTTT; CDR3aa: CASRRSWNTEAFF
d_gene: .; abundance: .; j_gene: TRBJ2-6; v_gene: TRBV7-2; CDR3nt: TGTGCCCCATCCGTTTACTCTGGGGCCAACGTCCTGACTTTC; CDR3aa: CAPSVYSGANVLTF
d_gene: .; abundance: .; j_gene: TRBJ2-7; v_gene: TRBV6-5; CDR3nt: TGTGCCAGCAGCCTAAGTCCCTTCGGCTACGAGCAGTACTTC; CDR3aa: CASSLSPFGYEQYF
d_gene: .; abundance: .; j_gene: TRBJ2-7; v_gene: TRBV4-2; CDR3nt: TGTGCCAGCAGCCCCCAATCCGGGACGAACTCCTACGAGCAGTACTTC; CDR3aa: CASSPQSGTNSYEQYF
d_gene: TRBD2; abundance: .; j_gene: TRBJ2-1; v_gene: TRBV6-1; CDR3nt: TGTGCCAGCAGTGAAGTAGCGGGAGTAATAGACAATGAGCAGTTCTTC; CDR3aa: CASSEVAGVIDNEQFF
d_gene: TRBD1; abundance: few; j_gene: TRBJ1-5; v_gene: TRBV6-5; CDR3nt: TGTGCCAGCAGGGGAGGGGGCGGTAATCAGCCCCAGCATTTT; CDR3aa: CASRGGGGNQPQHF
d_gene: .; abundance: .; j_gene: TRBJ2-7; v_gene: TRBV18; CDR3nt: TGTGCCAGCTCACCTTCATCGGGGAACTACGAGCAGTACTTC; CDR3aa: CASSPSSGNYEQYF
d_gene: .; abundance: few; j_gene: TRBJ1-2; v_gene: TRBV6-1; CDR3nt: TGTGCCAGCAGTGAGGGCAGCGCCGGGGGTGGCTACACCTTC; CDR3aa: CASSEGSAGGGYTF
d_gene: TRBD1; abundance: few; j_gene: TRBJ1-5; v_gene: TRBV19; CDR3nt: TGTGCCAGTAGTATAACCGGGACAGGTCAGCCCCAGCATTTT; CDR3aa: CASSITGTGQPQHF
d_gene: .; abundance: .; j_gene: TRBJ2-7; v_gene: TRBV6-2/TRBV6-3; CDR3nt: TGTGCCAGCAGTCCACGGACGCCCGTGGGCAACGAGCAGTACTTC; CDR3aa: CASSPRTPVGNEQYF
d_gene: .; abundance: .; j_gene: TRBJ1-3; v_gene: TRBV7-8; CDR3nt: TGTGCCAGCAGATCGAGCTCTGGAAACACCATATATTTT; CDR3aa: CASRSSSGNTIYF
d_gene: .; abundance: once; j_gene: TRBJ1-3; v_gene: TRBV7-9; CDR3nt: TGTGCCAGCAGTGGCAGGTTCCTCTCTGGAAACACCATATATTTT; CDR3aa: CASSGRFLSGNTIYF
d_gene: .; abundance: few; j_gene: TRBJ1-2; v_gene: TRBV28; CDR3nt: TGTGCCAGCAGTTTTAGTGGTGCAAGGTATGGCTACACCTTC; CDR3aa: CASSFSGARYGYTF
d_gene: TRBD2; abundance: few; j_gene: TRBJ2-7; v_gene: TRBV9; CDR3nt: TGTGCCAGCAGCGTAGGAAGCGGGAGTAGGTCCTACGAGCAGTACTTC; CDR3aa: CASSVGSGSRSYEQYF
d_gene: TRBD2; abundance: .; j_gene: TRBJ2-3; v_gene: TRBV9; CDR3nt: TGTGCCAGCAGCGAACGAATATTAATAGCGGGGGGGCGGGATACGCAGTATTTT; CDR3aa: CASSERILIAGGRDTQYF
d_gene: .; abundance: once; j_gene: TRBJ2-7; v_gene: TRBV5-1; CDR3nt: TGCGCCAGCAGTACCAGGAACTACGAGCAGTACTTC; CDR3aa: CASSTRNYEQYF
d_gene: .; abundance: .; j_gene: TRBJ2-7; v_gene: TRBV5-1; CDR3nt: TGCGCCAGCAGCCCCCCCGGGTTAAGCTCCTACGAGCAGTACTTC; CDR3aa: CASSPPGLSSYEQYF
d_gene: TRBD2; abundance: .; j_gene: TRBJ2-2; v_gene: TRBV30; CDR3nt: TGTGCCTGGAGTGTACGCGGGAGGGTTTACACCGGGGAGCTGTTTTTT; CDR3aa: CAWSVRGRVYTGELFF
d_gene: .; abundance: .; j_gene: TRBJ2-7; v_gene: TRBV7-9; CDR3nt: TGTGCCAGCAGCTTCGAGGCTAAGTCTTTTGGGCAGTACTTC; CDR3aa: CASSFEAKSFGQYF